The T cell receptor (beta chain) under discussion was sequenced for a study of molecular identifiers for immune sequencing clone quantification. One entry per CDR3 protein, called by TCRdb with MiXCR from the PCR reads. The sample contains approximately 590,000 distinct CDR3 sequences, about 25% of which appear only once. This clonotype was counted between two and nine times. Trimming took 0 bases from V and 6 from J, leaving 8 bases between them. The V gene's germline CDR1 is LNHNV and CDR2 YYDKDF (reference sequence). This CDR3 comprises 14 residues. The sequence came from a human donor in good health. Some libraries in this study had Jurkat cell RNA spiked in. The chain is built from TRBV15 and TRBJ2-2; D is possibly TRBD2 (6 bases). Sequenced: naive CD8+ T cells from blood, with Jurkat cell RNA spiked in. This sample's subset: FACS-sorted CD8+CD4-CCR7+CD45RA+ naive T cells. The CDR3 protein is CATSRDTGAGELFF. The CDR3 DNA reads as TGTGCCACCAGCAGAGATACGGGGGCCGGGGAGCTGTTTTTT.